This T cell receptor (beta chain) was retrieved from a study of beta chain features in type 1 diabetes. This clone occurred a few times. What it binds is not known. Per germline, CDR1 DFQATT and CDR2 SNEGSKA (reference sequence). V lost 4 bases and J lost 7, with 11 bases in between. The CDR3 contains 11 residues. Study-level findings and limits: Type 1 diabetes patients had fewer VDJ junction insertions and more deletions.

Expressed TCRB transcripts were sequenced after all isolated RNA was converted to cDNA. The assay was immunoSEQ multiplex PCR, and TCRdb's table has in-frame clones only and misses some. Here the sample spans over 700,000 clones, about 17% being singletons. The receptor was derived from a woman in her late teens or twenties in good health. The source material was naive CD4+ T cells from blood. This chain joins TRBV20-1 and TRBJ2-7; D not resolved. The CDR3 loop reads CSANAWGEQYF. The CDR3, as DNA: TGCAGTGCTAACGCCTGGGGAGAGCAGTACTTC.